One and the same sample provided the 15 T cell receptor beta chains below, sequenced in a study of shared clonotypes between healthy human individuals. The naive CD8 population came from CD45RO-negative cells selected for CCR7, without terminally differentiated effector memory CD45RA+ cells. Assay: immunoSEQ multiplex PCR; the TCRdb copy retains only in-frame clones and omits some. The table lists about 2 million clones, about 95% of them singletons. Source material: naive CD8+ T cells sorted from blood. Source of these receptors: a man younger than 35 in good health.

This chain joins TRBV2 and TRBJ2-2, with 11 bases aligning to TRBD2. The germline V gene encodes CDR1 SNHLY and CDR2 FYNNEI. The CDR3 is 18 residues long. Trimming cost V 1 base and J 0 bases; bases outside gene matches: 4. The DNA of the CDR3 is TGTGCCAGCAGTGAAGGGACTAGCGGGCCGGCGAACACCGGGGAGCTGTTTTTT. It is translated as CASSEGTSGPANTGELFF.

This clone was recorded a few times. The sample has other DNA sequences that encode this CDR3 too. The chain has TRBV9 and TRBJ1-2; TRBD1 agrees at 9 bases. The CDR3 spans 12 residues. Germline values: CDR1 SGDLS, CDR2 YYNGEE. The ends lost 3 bases at V and 8 bases at J; junction bases unmatched: 2. The CDR3 protein is CASSGTGVGYTF. The CDR3 nucleotides are TGTGCCAGCAGCGGGACAGGGGTGGGCTACACCTTC.

CDR3 nucleotide sequence: TGTGCCAGCAGCCAAGATTCGGACAGATCCTACGAGCAGTACTTC. It specifies CASSQDSDRSYEQYF. The chain joins TRBV14 to TRBJ2-7; tentatively, D is TRBD1 (6 bases). The CDR3 consists of 15 residues. Germline CDR1 SGHDN, CDR2 FVKESK. Trimming stripped 0 bases from V and 1 base from J, with 10 bases between.

This clone appeared a single time. V and J are TRBV6-1 and TRBJ1-4; a possible D gene is TRBD1 (5 bases). CDR3 size: 15 residues. V dropped 2 bases and J dropped 6 bases, with 13 bases sitting between them. Per the germline V gene, CDR1 is MNHNS and CDR2 is SASEGT. The CDR3 nucleotides are TGTGCCAGCAGTGAATTAAAGGGAGGGGATGAAAAACTGTTTTTT. Translated, it gives CASSELKGGDEKLFF.

In the case of this clone: At the DNA level, this CDR3 is encoded by other sequences in the same sample as well. V gene TRBV5-6 combines with J gene TRBJ2-7; no definite D call. The germline V gene encodes CDR1 SGHDT and CDR2 YYEEEE. Trimming removed 0 bases at V and 1 base at J, with 5 bases between. This CDR3 region has 13 residues. DNA for the CDR3: TGTGCCAGCAGCTTGGTAGAATCCTACGAGCAGTACTTC. It specifies CASSLVESYEQYF.

The chain recombines TRBV28 with TRBJ1-4; no clear D gene. This CDR3 contains 15 residues. V lost 3 bases and J 0 bases, leaving 8 bases between the germline ends. CDR1 is MDHEN, CDR2 SYDVKM, per germline. The CDR3 nucleotides are TGTGCCAGCAGTTTTATAACTTCAACTAATGAAAAACTGTTTTTT. It is translated as CASSFITSTNEKLFF.

V is TRBV4-1 and J is TRBJ2-7; D might be TRBD2 (6 bases). The CDR3 is 13 residues long. The germline V gene encodes CDR1 MGHRA and CDR2 YSYEKL. The germline V and J ends were trimmed by 6 bases and 2 bases, with 11 bases remaining between them. CDR3 residues: CASSRAGTYEQYF. CDR3 coding DNA: TGCGCCAGCAGTCGAGCGGGCACCTACGAGCAGTACTTC.

The chain couples TRBV27 to TRBJ2-3; D is ambiguous. V lost 2 bases to trimming and J lost 0 bases, with 9 bases between them. Germline assignment: CDR1 MNHEY and CDR2 SMNVEV (reference sequence). The CDR3 covers 15 residues. The CDR3 protein is CASSLARVSTDTQYF. CDR3 sequence (DNA): TGTGCCAGCAGTTTAGCCCGGGTTAGCACAGATACGCAGTATTTT.

This clone was seen more than once but under ten times. CDR3 residues: CATSLFEFPNSPLHF. The CDR3 DNA follows: TGTGCCACATCTTTATTCGAGTTCCCTAATTCACCCCTCCACTTT. This chain uses TRBV5-4 with TRBJ1-6; D unclear. CDR1 and CDR2 from the germline V gene are SGHNT and YYREEE (reference sequence). The ends were cut back, 9 bases at V and 6 bases at J, with 19 bases in the middle. The CDR3 totals 15 residues.

As regards this clone: The sample carries other DNA sequences with the same CDR3. This chain links TRBV5-1 with TRBJ1-1; a weak D match, TRBD1 (6 bases). The V and J ends lost 0 bases and 2 bases respectively, with 8 bases between them. This CDR3 is 14 amino acids long. Germline CDR1 SGHRS, CDR2 YFSETQ. CDR3 residues: CASSLEQGNTEAFF. The CDR3 region has the DNA TGCGCCAGCAGCTTGGAACAGGGTAACACTGAAGCTTTCTTT.

CDR3 protein: CASLSGAGGNTIYF. In nucleotides, the CDR3 is TGTGCCAGCCTCTCAGGGGCGGGAGGAAACACCATATATTTT. The genes are TRBV28 and TRBJ1-3; D might be TRBD1 (6 bases). The CDR3 covers 14 residues. Trimming took 8 bases from V and 4 from J, leaving 15 bases between them. Looked up from germline, CDR1 is MDHEN and CDR2 is SYDVKM. Based on the CDR3 plus reference TRBV28 and TRBJ1-3, the full variable domain is DVKVTQSSRYLVKRTGEKVFLECVQDMDHENMFWYRQDPGLGLRLIYFSYDVKMKEKGDIPEGYSVSREKKERFSLILESASTNQTSMYLCASLSGAGGNTIYFGEGSWLTVV.

The chain has TRBV7-9 and TRBJ1-1; no firm D call. V lost 6 bases and J lost 0, with 11 bases in between. From germline, CDR1 is SEHNR and CDR2 FQNEAQ (reference sequence). The CDR3 runs 14 residues. The CDR3 sequence is CASRGSQMNTEAFF. CDR3 in DNA: TGTGCCAGCAGGGGGTCACAGATGAACACTGAAGCTTTCTTT.

This clone was found once. The chain combines TRBV29-1 with TRBJ2-1; weak D call: TRBD2 (5 bases). The CDR3 length is 16 residues. V was trimmed by 2 bases and J by 6 bases, leaving 20 bases between them. In germline, CDR1 is SQVTM, CDR2 ANQGSEA. The CDR3 sequence: CSVEYRRLSRSNEQFF. The CDR3 nucleotides read TGCAGCGTTGAATATAGGAGACTATCTAGGTCCAATGAGCAGTTCTTC.

The chain has TRBV6-1 and TRBJ2-7; D gene ambiguous. This CDR3 contains 12 residues. V was pared by 6 bases and J by 0 bases, with 6 bases between. Germline V CDR1 and CDR2: MNHNS, SASEGT. CDR3 loop: CASRMNSYEQYF. CDR3 nucleotide sequence: TGTGCCAGCAGAATGAACTCCTACGAGCAGTACTTC.

The chain has TRBV15 and TRBJ1-1, with D unresolved. The germline V and J ends were trimmed by 5 bases and 0 bases, with 7 bases remaining between them. CDR1 and CDR2 from the germline V gene are LNHNV and YYDKDF (reference sequence). The length of the CDR3 is 13 residues. The CDR3 sequence is CATSGGMNTEAFF. In nucleotides, the CDR3 is TGTGCCACCAGCGGAGGAATGAACACTGAAGCTTTCTTT.